A single sample gave rise to the 32 T cell receptor beta chains below, sequenced in a study of siplizumab effects on memory and regulatory T cells. Assay: immunoSEQ multiplex PCR; the TCRdb copy retains only in-frame clones and omits some. The table has about 100,000 clones, about 91% seen once. The specimen was CD4+ T cells sorted from blood. Receptors originate from a human donor in good health.

V gene TRBV7-3 combines with J gene TRBJ2-3; D is possibly TRBD1 (5 bases). CDR3 length equals 16 residues. V was pared by 0 bases and J by 0 bases, with 10 bases between. CDR1 and CDR2 (germline): SGHTA, FQGTGA. The CDR3 DNA sequence: TGTGCCAGCAGCTTAACGGTCACAGGTAGCACAGATACGCAGTATTTT. Residues: CASSLTVTGSTDTQYF.

The count of this clone is one. This chain uses TRBV6-5 with TRBJ1-2, with TRBD1 matching 8 bases. Germline-derived CDR1 and CDR2 are MNHEY and SVGAGI. The trim removed 3 bases at V and 0 bases at J, leaving 6 bases unmatched. The CDR3 runs 16 residues. The CDR3 nucleotides read TGTGCCAGCAGTTATGGACAGGGACCATCTAACTATGGCTACACCTTC. This sequence encodes CASSYGQGPSNYGYTF.

This chain links TRBV11-3 with TRBJ2-2, with TRBD2 matching 10 bases. Trimming took 7 bases from V and 5 from J; bases not matched to a gene: 10. Per germline, CDR1 SGHNT and CDR2 YENEEA. The CDR3 runs 16 residues. CDR3 region: CASKQGISGGTGELFF. The CDR3 nucleotides are TGTGCCAGCAAGCAGGGAATTAGCGGGGGGACCGGGGAGCTGTTTTTT.

V is TRBV27 and J is TRBJ1-3, with D unresolved. With 5 bases removed from V and 0 bases from J, the gap between germline ends came to 11 bases. CDR3 length equals 15 residues. The germline CDR1 and CDR2 sequences are MNHEY and SMNVEV (reference sequence). The CDR3 here is CASSPQDHSGNTIYF. Here the CDR3 DNA reads TGTGCCAGCAGTCCTCAGGATCACTCTGGAAACACCATATATTTT.

J is TRBJ2-1 and V is TRBV18; the match to TRBD2 covers 11 bases. V shed 6 bases, J shed 7 bases, and the junction held 8 bases outside the gene matches. The CDR3 extends over 15 amino acids. Germline V CDR1 and CDR2: KGHSH, LQKENI. The CDR3 sequence is CASSQLAGGQNEQFF. The CDR3 coding sequence is TGTGCCAGCTCTCAGCTAGCGGGGGGTCAAAATGAGCAGTTCTTC.

V and J are TRBV7-9 and TRBJ2-2; D might be TRBD2 (6 bases). The CDR3 consists of 15 residues. V was cut by 3 bases and J by 0 bases, with 8 bases left in between. From germline, CDR1 is SEHNR and CDR2 FQNEAQ (reference sequence). The CDR3 protein is CASSLGGANTGELFF. DNA for the CDR3: TGTGCCAGCAGCTTGGGGGGAGCGAACACCGGGGAGCTGTTTTTT.

V and J are TRBV7-2 and TRBJ1-2; weak D call: TRBD1 (5 bases). The CDR3 covers 15 residues. The germline V gene encodes CDR1 SGHTA and CDR2 FQGNSA. Trimming took off 1 base at V and 4 bases at J, with 13 bases between the two ends. CDR3 coding DNA: TGTGCCAGCAGCTTAGGGTCAGGGCATGCCTATGGCTACACCTTC. It is translated as CASSLGSGHAYGYTF.

The chain is built from TRBV23-1 and TRBJ2-5; no clear D. TRBV23-1 is an open reading frame, and its role is uncertain. V was trimmed by 8 bases and J by 2 bases, leaving 9 bases between them. The CDR3 is made up of 12 amino acids. The CDR3: CASPLRQETQYF. CDR3 in DNA: TGCGCCAGCCCCCTGCGACAAGAGACCCAGTACTTC.

The chain is built from TRBV27 and TRBJ2-7; D might be TRBD2 (5 bases). Germline V gene data show CDR1 as MNHEY and CDR2 as SMNVEV (reference sequence). The CDR3 is made up of 15 amino acids. V lost 3 bases to trimming and J lost 3 bases, with 15 bases between them. CDR3 sequence reads: CASSFSRGEGYEQYF. The CDR3 DNA follows: TGTGCCAGCAGTTTCTCCCGGGGAGAGGGCTACGAGCAGTACTTC.

V is TRBV18 and J is TRBJ2-1, with D tentatively TRBD2 (5 bases). Trimming took 3 bases from V and 8 from J, leaving 11 bases between them. Per germline, CDR1 KGHSH and CDR2 LQKENI. The length of the CDR3 is 13 residues. The CDR3 reads CASSPPAGDEQFF. CDR3 sequence (DNA): TGTGCCAGCTCACCGCCTGCCGGGGATGAGCAGTTCTTC.

V is TRBV10-3 and J is TRBJ1-1; D uncertain. The CDR3 extends over 15 amino acids. V dropped 3 bases and J dropped 2 bases, with 13 bases sitting between them. Germline V gene sequence: CDR1 ENHRY, CDR2 SYGVKD. In DNA, the CDR3 is TGTGCCATCAGTGATTTCGGGAAAGCAAACACTGAAGCTTTCTTT. Amino acid sequence: CAISDFGKANTEAFF.

The chain recombines TRBV19 with TRBJ2-2; D may be TRBD1 (6 bases). This CDR3 is built from 14 residues. Trimming took off 7 bases at V and 4 bases at J, with 13 bases between the two ends. The germline V gene encodes CDR1 LNHDA and CDR2 SQIVND (reference sequence). This chain's CDR3 is CASKGGLGTGELFF. DNA for the CDR3: TGTGCCAGTAAAGGGGGATTGGGCACCGGGGAGCTGTTTTTT.

The V gene is TRBV2, the J gene TRBJ2-2, with 9 bases aligning to TRBD1. The CDR3 totals 16 residues. Unmatched junction bases numbered 9, after V lost 6 bases and J lost 4 bases. Germline CDR1 is SNHLY and CDR2 is FYNNEI. The CDR3 nucleotides are TGTGCCAGCAGCCTACAGGGGGCCTCAGCCACCGGGGAGCTGTTTTTT. This sequence encodes CASSLQGASATGELFF.

The chain joins TRBV27 to TRBJ1-1, with D possibly being TRBD1 (6 bases). Germline loops: CDR1 MNHEY, CDR2 SMNVEV (reference sequence). There are 15 residues in the CDR3. V lost 7 bases and J lost 8, with 23 bases in between. The CDR3, as DNA: TGTGCCAGCACTGCAACAGGGTTGGGGCAAGAGGAAGCTTTCTTT. It translates to CASTATGLGQEEAFF.

This rearrangement joins TRBV28 to TRBJ2-7, with TRBD1 matching over 9 bases. J gave up 7 bases and V 3 bases, and 10 bases lay outside the gene matches. This CDR3 comprises 15 residues. In germline, CDR1 is MDHEN, CDR2 SYDVKM. The CDR3: CASSFSGTGSLEQYF. The CDR3 DNA sequence: TGTGCCAGCAGTTTCTCCGGGACAGGGTCTTTAGAGCAGTACTTC.

The rearrangement joins TRBV7-2 to TRBJ2-7; D not certain. This CDR3 is 14 amino acids long. Germline loops: CDR1 SGHTA, CDR2 FQGNSA. V lost 3 bases to trimming and J lost 1 base, with 10 bases between them. CDR3 coding DNA: TGTGCCAGCAGCTTCGGGCAGAGATCCTACGAGCAGTACTTC. As protein: CASSFGQRSYEQYF.

V is TRBV4-2 and J is TRBJ2-3; 8 bases are a match to TRBD2. The CDR3 length is 17 residues. V shed 0 bases, J shed 5 bases, and the junction held 10 bases outside the gene matches. Looked up from germline, CDR1 is LGHNA and CDR2 is YNFKEQ. The CDR3 bases are TGTGCCAGCAGCCAAGATTTATTGAGCGGGGGTCGAGATACGCAGTATTTT. This encodes CASSQDLLSGGRDTQYF.

The chain carries TRBV10-3 and TRBJ1-4, with D possibly being TRBD1 (5 bases). Germline lookup yields CDR1 ENHRY and CDR2 SYGVKD. Trimming shortened V by 4 bases and J by 4 bases, and 7 bases separated the two germline ends. The CDR3 runs 13 residues. This CDR3 is CAISGGGNEKLFF. In DNA form, the CDR3 reads TGTGCCATCAGTGGTGGGGGTAATGAAAAACTGTTTTTT.

The chain uses TRBV5-5 and TRBJ1-1; D gene ambiguous. Germline-derived CDR1 and CDR2 are SGHKS and YYEKEE (reference sequence). V lost 1 base and J lost 10, with 8 bases in between. This CDR3 comprises 11 residues. The CDR3 reads CASSLNFRAFF. CDR3 sequence (DNA): TGTGCCAGCAGCTTGAATTTTCGAGCTTTCTTT.

The rearrangement links TRBV5-1 to TRBJ1-4, with 7 bases lining up with TRBD1. The CDR3 has 16 amino acids. V was pared by 5 bases and J by 10 bases, with 17 bases of the junction left unmatched. Germline V gene sequence: CDR1 SGHRS, CDR2 YFSETQ. Written as DNA, the CDR3 is TGCGCCAGCAGTCCTAGCGGGGGACAGAACCTGGGAAAACTGTTTTTT. This sequence encodes CASSPSGGQNLGKLFF.

This chain uses TRBV28 with TRBJ1-1, with D perhaps TRBD1 (5 bases). Germline loops: CDR1 MDHEN, CDR2 SYDVKM. The CDR3 is 15 amino acids. V was trimmed by 2 bases and J by 5 bases, leaving 15 bases between them. CDR3 nucleotides: TGTGCCAGCAGTTTAAGGCAGGGTTATTTAACTGAAGCTTTCTTT. Protein: CASSLRQGYLTEAFF.

The CDR3 spells CASSPPSGGSPYGYTF. The CDR3, as DNA: TGTGCCAGCTCACCACCCTCGGGGGGCTCCCCCTATGGCTACACCTTC. The chain uses TRBV18 and TRBJ1-2, with D perhaps TRBD1 (6 bases). With 0 bases removed from V and 4 bases from J, the gap between germline ends came to 15 bases. There are 16 residues in the CDR3. Germline assignment: CDR1 KGHSH and CDR2 LQKENI. Supplemented by reference TRBV18 and TRBJ1-2, the full variable domain reads NAGVMQNPRHLVRRRGQEARLRCSPMKGHSHVYWYRQLPEEGLKFMVYLQKENIIDESGMPKERFSAEFPKEGPSILRIQQVVRGDSAAYFCASSPPSGGSPYGYTFGSGTRLTVV.

In nucleotides, the CDR3 is TGTGCTAGTGGTTTGGTACTAGGGGGGCAGGGAGATACGCAGTATTTT. Its protein product is CASGLVLGGQGDTQYF. V usage is TRBV12-5 and J usage is TRBJ2-3; D assignment may be TRBD1 or TRBD2 (6 bases each). V lost 0 bases and J 5 bases, leaving 15 bases between the germline ends. The CDR3 totals 16 residues. CDR1 LGHNT and CDR2 FRNRAP come from the germline V gene.

CDR3 amino acids: CASSLNSAGSTDTQYF. The CDR3 DNA sequence: TGTGCCAGCAGCTTAAATTCCGCGGGGAGCACAGATACGCAGTATTTT. V is TRBV7-3 and J is TRBJ2-3, with D possibly matching TRBD2 (6 bases). The CDR3 consists of 16 residues. The germline V and J ends were trimmed by 1 base and 0 bases, with 11 bases remaining between them. Germline V gene data show CDR1 as SGHTA and CDR2 as FQGTGA.

The rearrangement joins TRBV19 to TRBJ1-2; D is possibly TRBD1 (5 bases). There are 13 residues in the CDR3. Germline CDR1 and CDR2: LNHDA and SQIVND (reference sequence). V was pared by 6 bases and J by 5 bases, with 13 bases between. CDR3 nucleotide sequence: TGTGCCAGTAGCCCCGGGACGGGATATGGCTACACCTTC. It codes for CASSPGTGYGYTF.

The chain has TRBV5-6 and TRBJ1-6; D is possibly TRBD1 (6 bases). CDR1 SGHDT and CDR2 YYEEEE come from the germline V gene. This CDR3 has 15 residues. V was pared by 3 bases and J by 4 bases, with 11 bases between. The DNA of the CDR3 is TGTGCCAGCAGCTGGGGGCGACAGTATAATTCACCCCTCCACTTT. Protein: CASSWGRQYNSPLHF.

Comments on this clone: One end of the junction is discordant with germline, which a read error may explain. V and J are TRBV11-2 and TRBJ2-2; D unclear. The V gene's germline CDR1 is SGHAT and CDR2 FQNNGV. CDR3 length: 13 residues. The CDR3 sequence: CASSIRNAGELFF. CDR3 in DNA: TGTGCCAGCAGCATAAGGAACGCCGGGGAGCTGTTTTTT.

The chain links TRBV11-2 to TRBJ1-4; weak D call: TRBD1 (6 bases). There are 16 residues in the CDR3. Germline V gives CDR1 SGHAT, CDR2 FQNNGV. V gave up 4 bases and J gave up 7 bases, with 19 bases separating them. CDR3 amino acids: CASSSVSTKGGEKLFF. CDR3 bases: TGTGCCAGCAGCTCCGTTTCAACCAAGGGGGGTGAAAAACTGTTTTTT.

J is TRBJ1-1 and V is TRBV19, with TRBD1 matching over 7 bases. Germline V lookup: CDR1 LNHDA, CDR2 SQIVND (reference sequence). V shed 3 bases, J shed 0 bases, and the junction held 1 base outside the gene matches. The CDR3 covers 14 residues. CDR3 amino acids: CASSMTGMNTEAFF. CDR3 coding DNA: TGTGCCAGTAGTATGACAGGGATGAACACTGAAGCTTTCTTT.

The V and J genes are TRBV5-6 and TRBJ1-1, with 8 bases that match TRBD1. The CDR3 consists of 15 residues. V lost 4 bases and J lost 2; bases outside the gene matches: 7. CDR1 is SGHDT and CDR2 is YYEEEE in the germline V gene. Here the CDR3 reads CASSTTGQANTEAFF. CDR3 in DNA: TGTGCCAGCAGCACCACGGGACAGGCAAACACTGAAGCTTTCTTT.

The sample holds one count of this clone. The J gene is TRBJ2-7, the V gene TRBV7-8; tentatively, D is TRBD2 (5 bases). V lost 7 bases to trimming and J lost 2 bases, with 21 bases between them. The V gene's germline CDR1 is SGHVS and CDR2 FQNEAQ. The CDR3 runs to 16 residues. Here the CDR3 DNA reads TGTGCCAGCAAGTTGAGGGCATCAGCGGTCGCCTACGAGCAGTACTTC. Amino acid sequence: CASKLRASAVAYEQYF.

CDR3 sequence (DNA): TGTGCCAGCACCGGTGGTGCATCCTACGAGCAGTACTTC. This translates into CASTGGASYEQYF. V gene TRBV6-5 combines with J gene TRBJ2-7; D is uncertain. Germline CDR1 is MNHEY and CDR2 is SVGAGI. The CDR3 runs 13 residues. The V and J ends lost 7 bases and 1 base respectively, with 11 bases between them.